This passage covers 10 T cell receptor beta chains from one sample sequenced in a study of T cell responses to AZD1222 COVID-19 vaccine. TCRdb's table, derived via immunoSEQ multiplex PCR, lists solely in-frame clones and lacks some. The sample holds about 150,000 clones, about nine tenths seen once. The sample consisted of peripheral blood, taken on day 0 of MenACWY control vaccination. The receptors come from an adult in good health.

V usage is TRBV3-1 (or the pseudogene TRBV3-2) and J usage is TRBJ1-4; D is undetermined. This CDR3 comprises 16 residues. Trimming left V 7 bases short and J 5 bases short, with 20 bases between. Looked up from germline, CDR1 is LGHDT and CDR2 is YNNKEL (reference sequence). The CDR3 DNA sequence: TGTGCCAGCACCTTAGGTTTCGCGGCCGGGAATGAAAAACTGTTTTTT. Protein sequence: CASTLGFAAGNEKLFF.

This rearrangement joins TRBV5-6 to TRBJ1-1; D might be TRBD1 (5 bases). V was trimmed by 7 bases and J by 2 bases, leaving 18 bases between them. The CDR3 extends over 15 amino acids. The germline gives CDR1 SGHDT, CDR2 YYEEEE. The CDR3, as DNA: TGTGCCAGCTCGGCGAAGGGGTGGAGTAACACTGAAGCTTTCTTT. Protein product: CASSAKGWSNTEAFF.

The CDR3 loop is CASSLDRKDGYTF. The DNA for the CDR3 is TGTGCCAGCAGCCTTGACAGGAAGGATGGCTACACCTTC. The V gene is TRBV6-5, the J gene TRBJ1-2; possible D gene TRBD1, 6 bases. CDR3 length: 13 residues. Germline lookup yields CDR1 MNHEY and CDR2 SVGAGI. V shed 6 bases and J shed 6 bases, with 14 bases lying between them.

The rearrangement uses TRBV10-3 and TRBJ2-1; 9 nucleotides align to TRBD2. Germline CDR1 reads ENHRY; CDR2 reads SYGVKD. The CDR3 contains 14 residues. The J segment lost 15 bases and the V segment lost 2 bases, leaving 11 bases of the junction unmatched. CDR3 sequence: CAISETSGSRWLFF. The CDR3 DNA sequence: TGTGCCATCAGTGAGACTAGCGGGTCGCGGTGGCTGTTCTTC.

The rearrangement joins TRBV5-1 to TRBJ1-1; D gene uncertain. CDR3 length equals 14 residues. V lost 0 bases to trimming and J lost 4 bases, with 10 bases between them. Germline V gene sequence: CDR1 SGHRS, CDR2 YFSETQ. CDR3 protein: CASSLVAFGTEAFF. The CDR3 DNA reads TGCGCCAGCAGCTTGGTAGCGTTTGGCACTGAAGCTTTCTTT.

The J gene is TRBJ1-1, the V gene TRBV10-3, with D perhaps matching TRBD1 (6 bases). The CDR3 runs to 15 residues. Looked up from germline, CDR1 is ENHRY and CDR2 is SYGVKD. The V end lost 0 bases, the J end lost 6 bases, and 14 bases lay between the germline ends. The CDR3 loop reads CAISESNQGTPEAFF. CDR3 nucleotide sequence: TGTGCCATCAGTGAGTCGAATCAGGGGACCCCTGAAGCTTTCTTT.

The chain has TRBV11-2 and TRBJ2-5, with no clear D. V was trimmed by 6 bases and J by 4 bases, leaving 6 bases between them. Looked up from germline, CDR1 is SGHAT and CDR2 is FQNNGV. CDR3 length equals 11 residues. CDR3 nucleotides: TGTGCCAGCAGAAGAGGAGAGACCCAGTACTTC. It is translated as CASRRGETQYF.

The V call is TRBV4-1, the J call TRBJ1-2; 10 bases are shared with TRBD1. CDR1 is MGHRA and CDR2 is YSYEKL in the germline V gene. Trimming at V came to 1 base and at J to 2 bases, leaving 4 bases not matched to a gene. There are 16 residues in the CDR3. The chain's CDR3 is CASSQGRDRGNYGYTF. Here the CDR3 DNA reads TGCGCCAGCAGCCAAGGCCGGGACAGGGGAAACTATGGCTACACCTTC.

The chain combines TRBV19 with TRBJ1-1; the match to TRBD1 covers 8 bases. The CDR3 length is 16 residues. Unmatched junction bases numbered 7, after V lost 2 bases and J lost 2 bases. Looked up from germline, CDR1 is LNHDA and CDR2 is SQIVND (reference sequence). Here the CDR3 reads CASSIITGGVNTEAFF. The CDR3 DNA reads TGTGCCAGTAGTATAATCACAGGGGGAGTTAACACTGAAGCTTTCTTT.

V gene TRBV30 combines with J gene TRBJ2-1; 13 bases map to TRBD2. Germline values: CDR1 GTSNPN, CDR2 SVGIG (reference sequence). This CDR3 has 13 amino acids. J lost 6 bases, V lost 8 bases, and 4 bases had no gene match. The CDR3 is CAHGTSGVNEQFF. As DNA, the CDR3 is TGTGCCCATGGGACTAGCGGGGTCAATGAGCAGTTCTTC.